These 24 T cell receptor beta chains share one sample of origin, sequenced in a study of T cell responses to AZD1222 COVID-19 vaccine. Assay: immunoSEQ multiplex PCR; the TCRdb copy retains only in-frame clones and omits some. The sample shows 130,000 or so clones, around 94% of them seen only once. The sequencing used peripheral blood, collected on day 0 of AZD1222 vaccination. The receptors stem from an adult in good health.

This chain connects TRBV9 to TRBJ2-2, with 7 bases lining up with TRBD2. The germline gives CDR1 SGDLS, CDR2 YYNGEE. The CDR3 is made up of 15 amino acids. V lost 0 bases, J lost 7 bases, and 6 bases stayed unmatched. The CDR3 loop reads CASSVGGAGVGELFF. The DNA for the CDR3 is TGTGCCAGCAGCGTAGGGGGTGCGGGGGTCGGGGAGCTGTTTTTT.

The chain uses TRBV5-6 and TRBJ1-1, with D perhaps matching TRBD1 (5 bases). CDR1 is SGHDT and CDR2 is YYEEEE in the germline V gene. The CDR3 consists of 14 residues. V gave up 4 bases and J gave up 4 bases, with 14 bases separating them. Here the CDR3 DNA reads TGTGCCAGCAGCCGGGAGAGGGGCTCCACTGAAGCTTTCTTT. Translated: CASSRERGSTEAFF.

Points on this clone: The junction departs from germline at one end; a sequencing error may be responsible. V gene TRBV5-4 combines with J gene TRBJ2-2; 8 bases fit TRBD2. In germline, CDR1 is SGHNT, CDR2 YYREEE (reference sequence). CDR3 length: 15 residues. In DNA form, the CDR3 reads TGTGCCAGCAGCTTGGGGACTAGCAACACCGAGGAGCAGTTTTTT. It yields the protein CASSLGTSNTEEQFF.

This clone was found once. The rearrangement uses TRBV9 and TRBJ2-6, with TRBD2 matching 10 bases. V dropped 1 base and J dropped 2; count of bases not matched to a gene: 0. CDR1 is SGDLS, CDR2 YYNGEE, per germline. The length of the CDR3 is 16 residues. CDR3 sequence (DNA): TGTGCCAGCAGCGTACTAGCGGGAGCTGGGGCCAACGTCCTGACTTTC. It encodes CASSVLAGAGANVLTF.

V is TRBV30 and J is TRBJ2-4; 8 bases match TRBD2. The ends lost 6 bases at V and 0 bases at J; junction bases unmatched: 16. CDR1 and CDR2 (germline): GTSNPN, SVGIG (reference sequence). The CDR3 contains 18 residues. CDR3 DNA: TGTGCCTGCCAAGCGGGAGAACTGCCAATTCTAGCCAAAAACATTCAGTACTTC. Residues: CACQAGELPILAKNIQYF.

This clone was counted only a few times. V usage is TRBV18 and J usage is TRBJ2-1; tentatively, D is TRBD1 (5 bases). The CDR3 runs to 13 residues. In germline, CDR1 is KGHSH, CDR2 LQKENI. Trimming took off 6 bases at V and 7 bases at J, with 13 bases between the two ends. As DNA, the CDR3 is TGTGCCAGCTCGGGGCGTCCAGCGAATGAGCAGTTCTTC. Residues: CASSGRPANEQFF.

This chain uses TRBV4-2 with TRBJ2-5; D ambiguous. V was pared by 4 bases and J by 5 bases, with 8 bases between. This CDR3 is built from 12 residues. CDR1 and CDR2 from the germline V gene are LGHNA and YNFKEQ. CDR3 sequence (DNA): TGTGCCAGCAGCCGGGCGAGCGAGACCCAGTACTTC. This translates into CASSRASETQYF.

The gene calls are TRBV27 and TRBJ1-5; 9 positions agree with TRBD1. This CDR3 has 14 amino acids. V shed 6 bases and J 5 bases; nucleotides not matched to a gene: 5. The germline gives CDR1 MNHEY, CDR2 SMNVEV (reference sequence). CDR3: CASSKGQGDQPQHF. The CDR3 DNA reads TGTGCCAGCAGCAAGGGACAGGGCGATCAGCCCCAGCATTTT.

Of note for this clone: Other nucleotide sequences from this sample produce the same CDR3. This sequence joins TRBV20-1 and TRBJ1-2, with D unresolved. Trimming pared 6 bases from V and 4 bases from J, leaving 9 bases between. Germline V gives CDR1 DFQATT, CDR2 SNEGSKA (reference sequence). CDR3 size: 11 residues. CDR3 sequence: CSARRGYGYTF. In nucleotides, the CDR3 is TGCAGTGCCCGACGCGGCTATGGCTACACCTTC.

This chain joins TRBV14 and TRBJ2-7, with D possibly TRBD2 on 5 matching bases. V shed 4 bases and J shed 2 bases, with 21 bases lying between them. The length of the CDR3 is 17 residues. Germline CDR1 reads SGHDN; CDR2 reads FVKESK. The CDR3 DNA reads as TGTGCCAGCAGCCCCCTCCCGCCCGTATACGGGGCCTACGAGCAGTACTTC. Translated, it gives CASSPLPPVYGAYEQYF.

For the CDR3, the DNA is TGTGCCAGCAGTGAAAGGGACACTGAAGCTTTCTTT. Amino acid sequence: CASSERDTEAFF. The chain has TRBV28 and TRBJ1-1, with D hard to call. Germline V gives CDR1 MDHEN, CDR2 SYDVKM. CDR3 size: 12 residues. Trimming took 5 bases from V and 3 from J, leaving 7 bases between them.

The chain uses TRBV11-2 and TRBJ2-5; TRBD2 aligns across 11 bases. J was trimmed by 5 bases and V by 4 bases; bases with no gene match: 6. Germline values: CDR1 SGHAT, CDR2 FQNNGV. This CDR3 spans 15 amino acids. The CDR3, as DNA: TGTGCCAGCAGCTCCCTACTAGCGGGAGAGGAGACCCAGTACTTC. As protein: CASSSLLAGEETQYF.

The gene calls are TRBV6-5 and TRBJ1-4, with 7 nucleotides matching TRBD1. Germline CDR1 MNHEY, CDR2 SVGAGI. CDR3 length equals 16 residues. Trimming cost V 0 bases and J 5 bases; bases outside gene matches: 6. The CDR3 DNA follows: TGTGCCAGCAGTTACTCGATCCAGGGGGGGAATGAAAAACTGTTTTTT. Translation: CASSYSIQGGNEKLFF.

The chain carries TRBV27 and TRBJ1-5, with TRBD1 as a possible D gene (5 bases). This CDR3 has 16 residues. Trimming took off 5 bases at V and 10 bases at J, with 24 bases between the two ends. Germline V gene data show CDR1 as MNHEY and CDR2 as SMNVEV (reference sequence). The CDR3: CASSPHLGPAGGPQHF. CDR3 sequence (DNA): TGTGCCAGCAGTCCCCACCTGGGACCGGCTGGGGGTCCCCAGCATTTT.

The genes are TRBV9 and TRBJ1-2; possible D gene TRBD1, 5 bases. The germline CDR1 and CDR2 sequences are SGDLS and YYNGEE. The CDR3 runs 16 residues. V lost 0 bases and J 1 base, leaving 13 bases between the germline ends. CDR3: CASSVGWVTDNYGYTF. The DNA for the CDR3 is TGTGCCAGCAGCGTAGGGTGGGTGACAGATAACTATGGCTACACCTTC.

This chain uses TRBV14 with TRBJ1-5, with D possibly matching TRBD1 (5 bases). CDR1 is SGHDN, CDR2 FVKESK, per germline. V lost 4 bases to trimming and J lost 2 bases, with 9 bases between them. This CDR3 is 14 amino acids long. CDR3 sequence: CASSRRGGNQPQHF. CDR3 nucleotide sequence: TGTGCCAGCAGCCGGCGGGGGGGCAATCAGCCCCAGCATTTT. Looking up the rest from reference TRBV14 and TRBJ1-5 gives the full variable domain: EAGVTQFPSHSVIEKGQTVTLRCDPISGHDNLYWYRRVMGKEIKFLLHFVKESKQDESGMPNNRFLAERTGGTYSTLKVQPAELEDSGVYFCASSRRGGNQPQHFGDGTRLSIL.

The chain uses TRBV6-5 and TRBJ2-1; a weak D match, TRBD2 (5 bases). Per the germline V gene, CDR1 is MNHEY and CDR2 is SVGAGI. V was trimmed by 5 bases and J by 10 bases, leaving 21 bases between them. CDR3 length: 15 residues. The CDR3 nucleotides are TGTGCCAGCAGTCCTGGACTGGGGAACGTAAAGGAGCAGTTCTTC. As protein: CASSPGLGNVKEQFF.

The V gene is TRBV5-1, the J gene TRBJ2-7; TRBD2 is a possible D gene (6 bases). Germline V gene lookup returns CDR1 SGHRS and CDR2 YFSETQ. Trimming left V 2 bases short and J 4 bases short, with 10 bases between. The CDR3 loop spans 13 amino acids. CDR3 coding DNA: TGCGCCAGCAGCTTATTTGGAGGGTACGAGCAGTACTTC. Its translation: CASSLFGGYEQYF.

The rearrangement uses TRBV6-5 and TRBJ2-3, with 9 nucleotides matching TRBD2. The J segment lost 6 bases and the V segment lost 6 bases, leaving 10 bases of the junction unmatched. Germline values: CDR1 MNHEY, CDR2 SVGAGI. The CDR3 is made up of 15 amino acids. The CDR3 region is CASSGPREGADTQYF. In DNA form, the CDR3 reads TGTGCCAGCAGCGGCCCGCGGGAGGGTGCCGATACGCAGTATTTT.

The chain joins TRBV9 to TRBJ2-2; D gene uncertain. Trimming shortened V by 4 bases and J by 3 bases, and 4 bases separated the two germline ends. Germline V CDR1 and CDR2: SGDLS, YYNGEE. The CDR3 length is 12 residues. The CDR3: CASSPHTGELFF. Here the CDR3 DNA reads TGTGCCAGCAGCCCGCACACCGGGGAGCTGTTTTTT.

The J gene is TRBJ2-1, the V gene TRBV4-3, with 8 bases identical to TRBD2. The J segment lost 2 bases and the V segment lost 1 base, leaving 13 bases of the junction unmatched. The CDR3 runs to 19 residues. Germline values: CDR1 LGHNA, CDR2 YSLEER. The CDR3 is CASSQGGASGFLPYNEQFF. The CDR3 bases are TGCGCCAGCAGCCAAGGGGGAGCTAGCGGGTTTCTTCCCTACAATGAGCAGTTCTTC.

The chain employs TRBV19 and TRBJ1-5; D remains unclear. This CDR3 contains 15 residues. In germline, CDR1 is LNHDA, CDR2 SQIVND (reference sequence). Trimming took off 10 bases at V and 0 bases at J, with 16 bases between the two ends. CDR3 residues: CATRTDAYSNQPQHF. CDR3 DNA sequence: TGTGCCACTCGGACGGACGCATATAGCAATCAGCCCCAGCATTTT. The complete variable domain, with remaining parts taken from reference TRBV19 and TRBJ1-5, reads DGGITQSPKYLFRKEGQNVTLSCEQNLNHDAMYWYRQDPGQGLRLIYYSQIVNDFQKGDIAEGYSVSREKKESFPLTVTSAQKNPTAFYLCATRTDAYSNQPQHFGDGTRLSIL.

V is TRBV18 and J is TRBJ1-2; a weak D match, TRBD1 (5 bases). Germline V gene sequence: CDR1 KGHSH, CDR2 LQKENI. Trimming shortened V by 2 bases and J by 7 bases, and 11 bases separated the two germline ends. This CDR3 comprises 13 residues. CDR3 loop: CASSPEGYGGYTF. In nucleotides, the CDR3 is TGTGCCAGCTCACCAGAGGGGTATGGTGGCTACACCTTC.

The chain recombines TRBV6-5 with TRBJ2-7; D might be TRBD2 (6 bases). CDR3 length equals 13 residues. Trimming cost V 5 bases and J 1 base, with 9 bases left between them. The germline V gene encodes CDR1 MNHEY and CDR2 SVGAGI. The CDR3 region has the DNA TGTGCCAGCAGTATAGCGGCTTCCTACGAGCAGTACTTC. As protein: CASSIAASYEQYF.